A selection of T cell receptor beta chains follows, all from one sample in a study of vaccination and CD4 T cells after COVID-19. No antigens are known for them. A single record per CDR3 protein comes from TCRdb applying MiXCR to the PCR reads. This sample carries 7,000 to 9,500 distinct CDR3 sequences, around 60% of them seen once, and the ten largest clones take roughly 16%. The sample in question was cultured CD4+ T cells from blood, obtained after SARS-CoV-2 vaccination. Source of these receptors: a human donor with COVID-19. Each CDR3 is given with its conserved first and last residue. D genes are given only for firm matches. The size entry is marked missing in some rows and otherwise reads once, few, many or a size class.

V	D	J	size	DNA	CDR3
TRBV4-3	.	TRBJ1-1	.	TGCGCCAGCAGCCATGGGCCGGACACTGAAGCTTTCTTT	CASSHGPDTEAFF
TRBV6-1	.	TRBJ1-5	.	TGTGCCAGCAGGGAAACGGGGATTAGCAATCAGCCCCAGCATTTT	CASRETGISNQPQHF
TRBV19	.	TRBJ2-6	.	TGTGCCAGTAGTATAGTCGACAGACGGTCTGGGGCCAACGTCCTGACTTTC	CASSIVDRRSGANVLTF
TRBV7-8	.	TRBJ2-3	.	TGTGCCAGCAGCTTAGGGGGACTGGCAGATACGCAGTATTTT	CASSLGGLADTQYF
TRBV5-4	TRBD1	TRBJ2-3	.	TGTGCCAGCAGCCGCGATCCGGGACAGAGCACAGATACGCAGTATTTT	CASSRDPGQSTDTQYF
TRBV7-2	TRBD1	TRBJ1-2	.	TGTGCCAGCAGCACTACGACAGGGGGACACGTTGGCTACACCTTC	CASSTTTGGHVGYTF
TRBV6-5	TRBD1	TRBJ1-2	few	TGTGCCAGCAGTTACTCCCAGGGGGGCTATGGCTACACCTTC	CASSYSQGGYGYTF
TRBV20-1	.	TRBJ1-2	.	TGCAGTGCTAGAAAAGGACAGTTCGGCTACACCTTC	CSARKGQFGYTF
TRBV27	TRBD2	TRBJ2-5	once	TGTGCCGGGTACACCCCGGGACTAGCGAATGAGACCCAGTACTTC	CAGYTPGLANETQYF
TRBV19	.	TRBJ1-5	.	TGTGCCAGTAGTATTCTCAACTCAGGGGAGGGCCAGCCCCAGCATTTT	CASSILNSGEGQPQHF
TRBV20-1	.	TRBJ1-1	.	TGCAGTGCTCCAGAGGTGGGGAACACTGAAGCTTTCTTT	CSAPEVGNTEAFF
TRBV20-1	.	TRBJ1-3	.	TGCAGTGCTAGGAGGGAGGGAGACAGGAACTCTGGAAACACCATATATTTT	CSARREGDRNSGNTIYF
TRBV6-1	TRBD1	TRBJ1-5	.	TGTGCCATCAGTGGGACAGGGGATCAGCCCCAGCATTTT	CAISGTGDQPQHF
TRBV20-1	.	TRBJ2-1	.	TGCAGTGCTAGAGTACTTATTGACAAGCACCTGGGGAATGAGCAGTTCTTC	CSARVLIDKHLGNEQFF
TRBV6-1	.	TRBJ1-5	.	TGTGCCAGCAGCCCCCAATTGGACAGAGATCAGCCCCAGCATTTT	CASSPQLDRDQPQHF
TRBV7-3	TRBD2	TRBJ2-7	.	TGTGCCAGCGGCCTTGCGGGGGGTTACGAGCAGTACTTC	CASGLAGGYEQYF
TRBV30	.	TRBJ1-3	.	TGTGCCTGGAGTGAGGGTGCGGCCATATATTTT	CAWSEGAAIYF
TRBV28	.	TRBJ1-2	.	TGTGCCAGTTTCCAGGGGCTAGCTAACTATGGCTACACCTTC	CASFQGLANYGYTF
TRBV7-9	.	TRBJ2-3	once	TGTGCCAGCAGCTTAGAACGGGCACTTGCAGATACGCAGTATTTT	CASSLERALADTQYF
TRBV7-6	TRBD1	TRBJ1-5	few	TGTGCCAGCAGCCCGGACAGGAATAGCAATCAGCCCCAGCATTTT	CASSPDRNSNQPQHF
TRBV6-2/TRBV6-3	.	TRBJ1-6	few	TGTGCCAGTAGCTCCGGGGGTTCACCCCTCCACTTT	CASSSGGSPLHF
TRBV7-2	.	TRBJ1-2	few	TGTGCCAGCAGCCCGCACAGGGAGATGGGGGGCTACACCTTC	CASSPHREMGGYTF
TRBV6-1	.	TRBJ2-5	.	TGTGCCAGCAGTGTGACAGGCGGAGAGACCCAGTACTTC	CASSVTGGETQYF
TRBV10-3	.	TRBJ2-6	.	TGTGCCATCAGTGATTCGGGGACTGGGGCCAACGTCCTGACTTTC	CAISDSGTGANVLTF
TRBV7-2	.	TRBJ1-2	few	TGTGCCAGCAGCTTAGCGGGGGATGCGAACTATGGCTACACCTTC	CASSLAGDANYGYTF
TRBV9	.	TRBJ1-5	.	TGTGCCAGCAGCGTTCAAGGGGAGGGCCAGCCCCAGCATTTT	CASSVQGEGQPQHF
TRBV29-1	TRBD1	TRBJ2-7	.	TGCAGCGTCGGCAACCCGGGACAGAAACCATACTACGAGCAGTACTTC	CSVGNPGQKPYYEQYF
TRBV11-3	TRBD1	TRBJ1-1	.	TGTGCCAGCAGCCCGGGGACAGGGTTACCCCACACTGAAGCTTTCTTT	CASSPGTGLPHTEAFF
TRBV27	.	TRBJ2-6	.	TGTGCCAGCAGTAGCATAATTAGCTCTGGGGCCAACGTCCTGACTTTC	CASSSIISSGANVLTF
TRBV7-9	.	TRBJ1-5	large	TGTGCCAGCAGCTTTTCCGGGGACAATCAGCCCCAGCATTTT	CASSFSGDNQPQHF
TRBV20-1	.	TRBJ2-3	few	TGCAGTGCGACGGGGAGCACAGATACGCAGTATTTT	CSATGSTDTQYF
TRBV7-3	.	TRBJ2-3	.	TGTGCCAGCAGCTTGGAGGGGGGCTCACCTGCGCAGTATTTT	CASSLEGGSPAQYF
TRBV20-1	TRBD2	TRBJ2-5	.	TGCAGTGCTAGACTAGCTAGCGGGGGAGGTGAGACCCAGTACTTC	CSARLASGGGETQYF
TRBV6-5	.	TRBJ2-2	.	TGTGCCAGCAGTTACCGGAGGGGGAAGGACGGGGAGCTGTTTTTT	CASSYRRGKDGELFF
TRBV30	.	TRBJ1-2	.	TGTGCCTGGAGTGTAGTGGGGTATGACGGCTACACCTTC	CAWSVVGYDGYTF
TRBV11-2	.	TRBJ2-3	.	TGTGCCAGCAGCTTCCCCAGAAACACAGATACGCAGTATTTT	CASSFPRNTDTQYF
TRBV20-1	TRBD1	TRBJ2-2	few	TGCAGTGCTAGGGGGGACAGGGGGCAGGGCACCGGGGAGCTGTTTTTT	CSARGDRGQGTGELFF
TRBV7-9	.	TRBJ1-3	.	TGTGCCAGCAGCCTTAGGGGCAGCTCTGGAAACACCATATATTTT	CASSLRGSSGNTIYF
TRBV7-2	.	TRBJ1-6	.	TGTGCCAGCAGCTTAGACGGCAGGGGAAATTCACCCCTCCACTTT	CASSLDGRGNSPLHF
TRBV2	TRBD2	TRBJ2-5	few	TGTGCCAGCAGAAAGCGGACTAGCGGGGGGTATGAGACCCAGTACTTC	CASRKRTSGGYETQYF
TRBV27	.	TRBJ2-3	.	TGTGCCAGGATTAACACAGATACGCAGTATTTT	CARINTDTQYF
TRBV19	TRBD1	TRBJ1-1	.	TGTGCCAGTAGGGACAGGGCCTCTGAAGCTTTCTTT	CASRDRASEAFF
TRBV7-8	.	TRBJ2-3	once	TGTGCCAGCAGCTTAGGGAGGGACGGACTCCTTACCGGTACGCAGTATTTT	CASSLGRDGLLTGTQYF
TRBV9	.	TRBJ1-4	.	TGTGCCAGCAGCGTAGGCCCACATGGGGAAAAACTGTTTTTT	CASSVGPHGEKLFF
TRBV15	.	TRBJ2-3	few	TGTGCCACCAGCAGAGATGCGGTTAGCACAGATACGCAGTATTTT	CATSRDAVSTDTQYF
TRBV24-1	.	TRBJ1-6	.	TGTGCCACCAGTGACAAACGGACTGGGGATTCACCCCTCCACTTT	CATSDKRTGDSPLHF
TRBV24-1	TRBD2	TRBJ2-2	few	TGTGCCACCAGTGACTCGGGACTAGCGGGGCACAACACCGGGGAGCTGTTTTTT	CATSDSGLAGHNTGELFF
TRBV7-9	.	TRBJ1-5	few	TGTGCCAGCAGCTCGGGACTCGACGGTCAGCCCCAGCATTTT	CASSSGLDGQPQHF
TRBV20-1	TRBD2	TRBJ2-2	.	TGCAGTGCTAGAGATATAGGGACTAGCGGGGGGATCGGGGAGCTGTTTTTT	CSARDIGTSGGIGELFF
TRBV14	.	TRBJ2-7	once	TGTGCCAGCAGCCAAGGAAGAGGGGCCTACGAGCAGTACTTC	CASSQGRGAYEQYF
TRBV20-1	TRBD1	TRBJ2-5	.	TGCAGTGCGGACAGGGGGCAAGAGACCCAGTACTTC	CSADRGQETQYF
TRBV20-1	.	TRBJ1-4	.	TGCAGTGCCCTCGACAGTACGGGTGAAAAACTGTTTTTT	CSALDSTGEKLFF
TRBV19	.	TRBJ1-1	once	TGTGCCAGTAGTATAGTAAAGGGCTCCGAAGCTTTCTTT	CASSIVKGSEAFF
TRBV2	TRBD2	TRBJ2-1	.	TGTGCCACCAAGCGGGGGGGGTACAATGAGCAGTTCTTC	CATKRGGYNEQFF
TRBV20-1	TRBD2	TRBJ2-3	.	TGCAGTGCTAGAGATTGGACTAGCGGGGGGGCGAGGGGCACAGATACGCAGTATTTT	CSARDWTSGGARGTDTQYF
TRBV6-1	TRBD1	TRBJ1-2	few	TGTGCCAGCAGTGAATCATGGACAGGGGGGATTGGCTACACCTTC	CASSESWTGGIGYTF
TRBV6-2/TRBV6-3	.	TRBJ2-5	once	TGTGCCAGCTTTCCCCCGGAGGGGGGGCGTAAAGAGACCCAGTACTTC	CASFPPEGGRKETQYF
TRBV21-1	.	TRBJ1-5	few	TGTGCCAGCAGCAAAGACCTGGACAGGGACAATCAGCCCCAGCATTTT	CASSKDLDRDNQPQHF
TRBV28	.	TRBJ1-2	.	TGTGCCAGCATCGGGGGAGTGTATGGCTACACCTTC	CASIGGVYGYTF